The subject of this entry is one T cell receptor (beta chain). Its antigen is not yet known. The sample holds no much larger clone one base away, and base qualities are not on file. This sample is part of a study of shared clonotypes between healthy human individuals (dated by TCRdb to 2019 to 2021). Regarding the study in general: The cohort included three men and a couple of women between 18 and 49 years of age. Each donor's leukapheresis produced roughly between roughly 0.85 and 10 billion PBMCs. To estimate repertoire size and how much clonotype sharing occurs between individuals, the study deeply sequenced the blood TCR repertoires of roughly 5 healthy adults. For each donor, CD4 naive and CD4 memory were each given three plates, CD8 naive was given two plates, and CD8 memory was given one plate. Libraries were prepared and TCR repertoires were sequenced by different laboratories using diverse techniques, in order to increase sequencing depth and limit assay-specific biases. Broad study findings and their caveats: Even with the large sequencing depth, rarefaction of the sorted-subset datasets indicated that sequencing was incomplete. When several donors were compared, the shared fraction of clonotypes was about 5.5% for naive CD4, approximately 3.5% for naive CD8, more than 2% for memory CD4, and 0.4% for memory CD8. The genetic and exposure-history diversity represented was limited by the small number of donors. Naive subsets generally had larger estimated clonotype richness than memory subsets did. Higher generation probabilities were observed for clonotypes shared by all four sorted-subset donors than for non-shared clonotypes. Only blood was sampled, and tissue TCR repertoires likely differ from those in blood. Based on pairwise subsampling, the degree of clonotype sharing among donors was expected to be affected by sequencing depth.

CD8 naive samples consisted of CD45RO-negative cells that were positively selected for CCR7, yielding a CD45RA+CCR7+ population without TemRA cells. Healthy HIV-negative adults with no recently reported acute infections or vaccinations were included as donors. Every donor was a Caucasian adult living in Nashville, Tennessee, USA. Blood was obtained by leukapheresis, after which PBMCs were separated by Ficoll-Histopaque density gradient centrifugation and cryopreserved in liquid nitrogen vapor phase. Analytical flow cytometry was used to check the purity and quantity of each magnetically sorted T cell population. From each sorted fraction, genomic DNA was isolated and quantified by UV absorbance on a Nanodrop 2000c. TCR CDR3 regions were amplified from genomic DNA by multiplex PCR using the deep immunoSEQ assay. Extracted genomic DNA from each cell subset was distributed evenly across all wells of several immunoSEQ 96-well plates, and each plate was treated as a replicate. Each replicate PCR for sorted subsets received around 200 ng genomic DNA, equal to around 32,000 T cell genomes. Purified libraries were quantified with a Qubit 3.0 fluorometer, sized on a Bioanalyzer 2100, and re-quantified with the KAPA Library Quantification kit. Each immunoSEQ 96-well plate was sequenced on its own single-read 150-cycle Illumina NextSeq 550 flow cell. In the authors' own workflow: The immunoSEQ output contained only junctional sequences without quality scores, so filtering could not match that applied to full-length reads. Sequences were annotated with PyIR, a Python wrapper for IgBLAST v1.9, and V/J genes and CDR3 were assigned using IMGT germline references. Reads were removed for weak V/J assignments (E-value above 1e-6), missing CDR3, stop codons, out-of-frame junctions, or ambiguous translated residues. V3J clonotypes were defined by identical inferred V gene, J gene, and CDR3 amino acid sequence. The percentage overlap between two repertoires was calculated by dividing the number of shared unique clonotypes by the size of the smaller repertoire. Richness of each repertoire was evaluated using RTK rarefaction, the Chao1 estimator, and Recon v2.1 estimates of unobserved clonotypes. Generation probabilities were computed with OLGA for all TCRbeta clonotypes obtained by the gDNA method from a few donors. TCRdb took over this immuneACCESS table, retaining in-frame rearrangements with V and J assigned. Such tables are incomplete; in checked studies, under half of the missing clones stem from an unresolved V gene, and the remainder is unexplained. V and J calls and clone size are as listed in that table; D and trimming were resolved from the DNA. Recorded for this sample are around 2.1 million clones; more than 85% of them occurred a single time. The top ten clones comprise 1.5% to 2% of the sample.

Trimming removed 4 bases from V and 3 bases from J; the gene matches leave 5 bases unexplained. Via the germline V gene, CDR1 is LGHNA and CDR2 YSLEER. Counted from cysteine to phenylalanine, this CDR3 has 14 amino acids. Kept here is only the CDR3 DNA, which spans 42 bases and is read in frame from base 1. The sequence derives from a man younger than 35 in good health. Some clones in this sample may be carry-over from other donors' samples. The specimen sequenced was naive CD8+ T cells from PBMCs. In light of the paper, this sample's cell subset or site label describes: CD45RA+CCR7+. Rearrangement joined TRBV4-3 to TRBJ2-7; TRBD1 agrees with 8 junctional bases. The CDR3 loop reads CASSRLTGGYEQYF. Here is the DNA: TGCGCCAGCAGCCGACTTACAGGGGGCTACGAGCAGTACTTC.